This T cell receptor beta chain was captured by sequencing in a study of identical twins. Worth noting for this clonotype: The junction departs from the called germline gene at one end, perhaps through a read error.

One entry per CDR3 protein results from TCRdb running MiXCR on the 5' RACE reads. The table records around 280,000 distinct CDR3 sequences, about 8.3% of them present only once. This CDR3 region has 15 residues. Germline CDR1 and CDR2: MNHEY and SVGEGT. The same specimen was also included in a second study, on yellow fever vaccine responses in identical twins.

The chain couples TRBV6-2 or TRBV6-3 to TRBJ2-3, with D perhaps TRBD1 (5 bases). This TCR came from a woman in her late teens or twenties in good health. Sequences were obtained from memory (CD45RO+) T cells sorted from blood. CDR3 in DNA: TGTGCCACCTCCAAGCAGGGCACCAGCACACATACGCAGTATTTT. Translating it yields CATSKQGTSTHTQYF.